This T cell receptor beta chain comes out of a study of cytomegalovirus exposure and HLA in healthy donors. Overall study results and limits: Reports indicated that the classifier achieved high specificity and sensitivity in diagnosing cytomegalovirus status.

The CDR3 sequence is 15 residues long. Germline V lookup: CDR1 SGHNT, CDR2 YYREEE (reference sequence). Trimming stripped 0 bases from V and 6 bases from J, with 10 bases between. TCRdb's copy holds only in-frame clones and misses some; the assay was immunoSEQ multiplex PCR. The table shows under 400,000 clones, with 86% occurring only once. From the 120-subject validation cohort, which was separate from the roughly 690-subject first cohort, the donors were drawn. With respect to this clone: Its antigen is not identified.

The sample taken for sequencing was PBMCs. The chain joins TRBV5-4 to TRBJ1-6, with D unclear. This TCR was recovered from a woman aged 18-35 years in good health and CMV-seronegative. The CDR3 DNA is TGTGCCAGCAGCTTGGGGGTAGGGAGTAATTCACCCCTCCACTTT. It yields the protein CASSLGVGSNSPLHF.